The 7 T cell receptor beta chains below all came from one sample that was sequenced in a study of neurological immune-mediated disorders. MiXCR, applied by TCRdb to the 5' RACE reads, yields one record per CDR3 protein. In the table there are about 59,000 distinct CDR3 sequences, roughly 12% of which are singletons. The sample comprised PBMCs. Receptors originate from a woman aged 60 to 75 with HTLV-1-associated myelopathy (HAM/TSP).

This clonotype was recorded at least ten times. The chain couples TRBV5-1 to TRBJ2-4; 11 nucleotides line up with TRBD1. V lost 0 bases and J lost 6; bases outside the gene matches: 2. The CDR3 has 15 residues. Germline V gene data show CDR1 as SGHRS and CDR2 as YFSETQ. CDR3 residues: CASSLEGQGGNIQYF. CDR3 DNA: TGCGCCAGCAGCTTGGAGGGACAGGGGGGAAACATTCAGTACTTC.

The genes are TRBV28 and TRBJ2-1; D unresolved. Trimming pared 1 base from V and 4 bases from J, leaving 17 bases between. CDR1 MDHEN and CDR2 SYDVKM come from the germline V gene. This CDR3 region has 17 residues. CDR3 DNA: TGTGCCAGCAGTTTATCCCCCTGGCGCGCGTCATACAATGAGCAGTTCTTC. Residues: CASSLSPWRASYNEQFF.

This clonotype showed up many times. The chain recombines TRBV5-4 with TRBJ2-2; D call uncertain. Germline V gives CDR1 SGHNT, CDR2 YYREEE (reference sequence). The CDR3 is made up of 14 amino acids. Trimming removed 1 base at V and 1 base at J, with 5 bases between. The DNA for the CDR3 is TGTGCCAGCAGCTTGCAATTGAACACCGGGGAGCTGTTTTTT. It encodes CASSLQLNTGELFF.

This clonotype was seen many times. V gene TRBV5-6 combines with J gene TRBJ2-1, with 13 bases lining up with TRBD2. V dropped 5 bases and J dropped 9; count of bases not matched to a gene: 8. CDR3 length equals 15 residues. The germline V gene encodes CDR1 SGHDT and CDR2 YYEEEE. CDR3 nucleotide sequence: TGTGCCAGCAGTCGGGGGACTAGCGGGATCGGTGAGCAGTTCTTC. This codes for CASSRGTSGIGEQFF.

Here the CDR3 reads CASSPEGGFRSSEQYF. The CDR3 DNA sequence: TGTGCCAGCTCACCAGAAGGGGGCTTTCGGAGCTCCGAGCAGTACTTC. This chain links TRBV18 with TRBJ2-7; 7 nucleotides match TRBD1. After removal of 2 bases from V and 6 bases from J, the junction contained 13 bases not matched to a gene. This CDR3 spans 16 amino acids. Germline V gene data show CDR1 as KGHSH and CDR2 as LQKENI.

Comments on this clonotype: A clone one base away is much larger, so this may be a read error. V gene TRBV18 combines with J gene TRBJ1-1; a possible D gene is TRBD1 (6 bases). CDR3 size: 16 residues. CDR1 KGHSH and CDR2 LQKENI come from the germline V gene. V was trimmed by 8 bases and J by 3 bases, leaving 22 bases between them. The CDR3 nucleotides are TGTGCCAGCAAGGGACATGGGGGTAGGTTGGACACTGAAGCTTTCTTT. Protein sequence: CASKGHGGRLDTEAFF.

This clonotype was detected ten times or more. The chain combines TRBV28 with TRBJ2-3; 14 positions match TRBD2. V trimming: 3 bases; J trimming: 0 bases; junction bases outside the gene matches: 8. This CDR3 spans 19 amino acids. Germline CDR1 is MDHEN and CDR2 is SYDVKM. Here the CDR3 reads CASSFGLAGGQYSTDTQYF. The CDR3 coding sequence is TGTGCCAGCAGTTTTGGACTAGCGGGAGGACAATATAGCACAGATACGCAGTATTTT.